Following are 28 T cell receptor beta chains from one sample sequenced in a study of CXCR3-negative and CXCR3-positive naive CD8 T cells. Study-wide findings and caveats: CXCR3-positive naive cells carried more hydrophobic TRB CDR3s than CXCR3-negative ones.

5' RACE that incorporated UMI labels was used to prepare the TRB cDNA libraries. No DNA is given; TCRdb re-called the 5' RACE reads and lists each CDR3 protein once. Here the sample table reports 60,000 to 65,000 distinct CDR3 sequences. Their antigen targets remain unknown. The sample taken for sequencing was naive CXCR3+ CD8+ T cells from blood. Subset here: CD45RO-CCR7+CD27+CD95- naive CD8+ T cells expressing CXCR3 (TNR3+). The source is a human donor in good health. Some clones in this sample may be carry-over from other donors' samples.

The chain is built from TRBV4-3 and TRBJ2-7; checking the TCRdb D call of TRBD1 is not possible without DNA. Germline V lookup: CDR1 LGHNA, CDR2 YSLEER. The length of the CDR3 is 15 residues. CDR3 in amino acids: CASSQVTGLTYEQYF.

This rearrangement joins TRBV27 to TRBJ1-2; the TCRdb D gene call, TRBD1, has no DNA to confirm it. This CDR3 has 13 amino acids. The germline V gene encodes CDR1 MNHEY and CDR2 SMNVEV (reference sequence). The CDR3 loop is CASGLGTAYGYTF.

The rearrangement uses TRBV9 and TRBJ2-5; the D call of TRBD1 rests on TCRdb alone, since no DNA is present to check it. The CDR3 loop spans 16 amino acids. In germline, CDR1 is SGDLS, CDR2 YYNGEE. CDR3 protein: CASSVAPGHPRETQYF.

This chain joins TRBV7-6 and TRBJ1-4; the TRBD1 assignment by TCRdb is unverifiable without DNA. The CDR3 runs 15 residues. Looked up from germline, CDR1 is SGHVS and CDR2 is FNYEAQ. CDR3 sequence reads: CASSVRDNGGEKLFF.

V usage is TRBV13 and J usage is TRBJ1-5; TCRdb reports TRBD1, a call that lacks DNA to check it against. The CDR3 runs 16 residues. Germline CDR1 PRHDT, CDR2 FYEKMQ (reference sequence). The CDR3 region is CASSSGPAGRMEPQHF.

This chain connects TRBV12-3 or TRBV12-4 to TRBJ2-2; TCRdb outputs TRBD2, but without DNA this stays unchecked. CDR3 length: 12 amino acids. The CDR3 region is CATFKEAGELFF.

CDR3 residues: CSARATSGRTDTQYF. The V call is TRBV20-1, the J call TRBJ2-3; TCRdb selects TRBD2, and the lack of DNA leaves this call unchecked. The germline V gene encodes CDR1 DFQATT and CDR2 SNEGSKA (reference sequence). CDR3 length equals 15 residues.

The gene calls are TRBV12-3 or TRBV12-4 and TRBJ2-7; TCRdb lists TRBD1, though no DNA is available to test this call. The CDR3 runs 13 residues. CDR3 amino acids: CASSGTGINEQYF.

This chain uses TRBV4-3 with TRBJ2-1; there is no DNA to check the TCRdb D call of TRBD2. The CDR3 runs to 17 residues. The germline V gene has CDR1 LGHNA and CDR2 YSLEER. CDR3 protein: CASSLYLAASSYTEQFF.

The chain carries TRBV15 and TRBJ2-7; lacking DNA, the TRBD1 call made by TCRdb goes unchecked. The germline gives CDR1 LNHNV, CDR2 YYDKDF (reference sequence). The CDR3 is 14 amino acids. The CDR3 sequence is CATSPRGGLYEQYF.

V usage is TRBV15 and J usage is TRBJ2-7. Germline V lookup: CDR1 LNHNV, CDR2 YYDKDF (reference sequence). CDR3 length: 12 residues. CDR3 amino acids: CATSREGAEQYF.

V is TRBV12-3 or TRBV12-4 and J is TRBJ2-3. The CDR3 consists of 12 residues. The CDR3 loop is CASSANTDTQYF.

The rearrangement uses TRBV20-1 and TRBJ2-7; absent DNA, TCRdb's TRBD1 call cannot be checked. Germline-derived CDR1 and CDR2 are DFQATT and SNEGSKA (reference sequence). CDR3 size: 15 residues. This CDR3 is CSARATGGLRNEQYF.

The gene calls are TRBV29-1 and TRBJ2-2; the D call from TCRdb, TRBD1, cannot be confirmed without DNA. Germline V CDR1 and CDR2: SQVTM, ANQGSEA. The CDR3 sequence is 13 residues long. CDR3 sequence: CSVSQGNTGELFF.

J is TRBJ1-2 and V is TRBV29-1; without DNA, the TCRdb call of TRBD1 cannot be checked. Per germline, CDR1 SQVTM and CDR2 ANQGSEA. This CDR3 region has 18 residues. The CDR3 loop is CSVIPAWDETGNNYGYTF.

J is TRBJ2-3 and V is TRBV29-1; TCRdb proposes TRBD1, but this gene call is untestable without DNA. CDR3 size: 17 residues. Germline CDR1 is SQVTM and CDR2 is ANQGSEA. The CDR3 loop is CSVDGAEIAPRGDTQYF.

The chain's CDR3 is CSARADGGSSYNSPLHF. V is TRBV20-1 and J is TRBJ1-6. The length of the CDR3 is 17 residues. In germline, CDR1 is DFQATT, CDR2 SNEGSKA (reference sequence).

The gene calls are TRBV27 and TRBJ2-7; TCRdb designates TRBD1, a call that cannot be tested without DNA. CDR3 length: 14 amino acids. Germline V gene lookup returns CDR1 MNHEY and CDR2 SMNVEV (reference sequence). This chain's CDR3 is CASSTGTGFNEQYF.

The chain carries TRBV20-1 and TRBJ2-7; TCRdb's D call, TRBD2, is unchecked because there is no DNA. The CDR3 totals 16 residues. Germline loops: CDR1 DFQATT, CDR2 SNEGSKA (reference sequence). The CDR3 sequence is CSARAPGTTTPYEQYF.

The CDR3 is CATSREGAGSSPLHF. The rearrangement links TRBV15 to TRBJ1-6; the TRBD1 assignment by TCRdb is unverifiable without DNA. The CDR3 length is 15 residues. Per germline, CDR1 LNHNV and CDR2 YYDKDF (reference sequence).

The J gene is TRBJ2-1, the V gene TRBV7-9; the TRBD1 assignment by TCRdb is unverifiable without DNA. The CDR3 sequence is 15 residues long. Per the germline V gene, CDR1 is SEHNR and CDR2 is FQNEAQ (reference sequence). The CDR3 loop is CASSTGTALTIEQFF.

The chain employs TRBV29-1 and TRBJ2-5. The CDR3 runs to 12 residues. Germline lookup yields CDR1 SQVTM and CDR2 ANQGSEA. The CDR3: CSVEGREETQYF.

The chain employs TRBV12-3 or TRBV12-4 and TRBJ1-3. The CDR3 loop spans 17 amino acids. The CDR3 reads CASSFGPSSSSGNTIYF.

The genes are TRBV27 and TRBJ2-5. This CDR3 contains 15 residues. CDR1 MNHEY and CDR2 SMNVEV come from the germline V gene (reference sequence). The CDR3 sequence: CASSLYSQPQETQYF.

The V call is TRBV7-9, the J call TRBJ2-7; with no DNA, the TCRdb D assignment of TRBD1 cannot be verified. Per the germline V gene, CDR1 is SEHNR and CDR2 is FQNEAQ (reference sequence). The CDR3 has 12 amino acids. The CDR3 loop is CASSRVPGEQYF.

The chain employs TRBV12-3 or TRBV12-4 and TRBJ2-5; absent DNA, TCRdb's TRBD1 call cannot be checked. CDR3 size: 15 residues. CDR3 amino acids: CASSGSTGREETQYF.

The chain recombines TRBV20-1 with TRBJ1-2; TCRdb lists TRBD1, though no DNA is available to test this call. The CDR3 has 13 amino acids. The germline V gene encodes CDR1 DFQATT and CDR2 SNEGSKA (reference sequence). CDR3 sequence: CSASPQGAGGYTF.

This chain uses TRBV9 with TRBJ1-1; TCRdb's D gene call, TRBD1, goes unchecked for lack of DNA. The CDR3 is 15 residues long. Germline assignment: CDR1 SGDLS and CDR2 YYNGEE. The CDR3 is CASSVDGGGYTEAFF. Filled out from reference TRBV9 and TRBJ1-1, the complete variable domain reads DSGVTQTPKHLITATGQRVTLRCSPRSGDLSVYWYQQSLDQGLQFLIQYYNGEERAKGNILERFSAQQFPDLHSELNLSSLELGDSALYFCASSVDGGGYTEAFFGQGTRLTVV.